This passage covers 9 T cell receptor beta chains from one sample sequenced in a study of OX40 agonist ivuxolimab in advanced cancers. Clones were sequenced by immunoSEQ multiplex PCR, and TCRdb holds only the in-frame ones, with some missing. The data hold 70,000 or so clones, with about 85% observed a single time. The sequences come from CD4+ or CD8+ T cells sorted from blood, collected in a trial of the OX40 agonist ivuxolimab. These receptor sequences come from an adult with an advanced solid tumor such as melanoma, head and neck, liver or kidney cancer.

The chain is built from TRBV30 and TRBJ2-2; 7 bases agree with TRBD1. The CDR3 extends over 16 amino acids. Germline-derived CDR1 and CDR2 are GTSNPN and SVGIG (reference sequence). The CDR3: CVIRDSHSDHTGELFF. The CDR3 DNA reads as TGTGTCATCCGGGACAGCCACTCCGACCACACCGGGGAGCTGTTTTTT.

The chain combines TRBV28 with TRBJ1-2; D call uncertain. CDR3 length equals 12 residues. V was pared by 5 bases and J by 4 bases, with 8 bases between. Germline V gives CDR1 MDHEN, CDR2 SYDVKM. DNA for the CDR3: TGTGCCAGCAGTACACCGGTCTATGGCTACACCTTC. Translated, it gives CASSTPVYGYTF.

This chain joins TRBV7-8 and TRBJ2-7, with a weak D call TRBD2 (5 bases). V gave up 3 bases and J gave up 2 bases, with 17 bases separating them. This CDR3 region has 16 residues. Germline loops: CDR1 SGHVS, CDR2 FQNEAQ. The CDR3 loop reads CASSFGPRGKPYEQYF. In nucleotides, the CDR3 is TGTGCCAGCAGCTTCGGCCCTCGGGGAAAACCCTACGAGCAGTACTTC.

The chain has TRBV6-5 and TRBJ2-7; D gene unclear. This CDR3 comprises 11 residues. V was clipped by 7 bases and J by 2 bases, with 6 bases between them. The germline V gene encodes CDR1 MNHEY and CDR2 SVGAGI. Here the CDR3 reads CASTSTYEQYF. DNA of the CDR3: TGTGCCAGCACTTCAACCTACGAGCAGTACTTC.

This chain connects TRBV7-6 to TRBJ2-3, with TRBD1 identical over 11 bases. Germline V gives CDR1 SGHVS, CDR2 FNYEAQ. With V trimmed by 3 bases and J by 7 bases, 6 bases remained unmatched. The CDR3 is made up of 15 amino acids. The CDR3 DNA is TGTGCCAGCAGCTTGAGGACAGGGGGCGGATATACGCAGTATTTT. This translates into CASSLRTGGGYTQYF. The whole variable domain, filled in from reference TRBV7-6 and TRBJ2-3, reads GAGVSQSPRYKVTKRGQDVALRCDPISGHVSLYWYRQALGQGPEFLTYFNYEAQQDKSGLPNDRFSAERPEGSISTLTIQRTEQRDSAMYRCASSLRTGGGYTQYFGPGTRLTVL.

This chain joins TRBV11-3 and TRBJ1-3; D call uncertain. This CDR3 is 14 amino acids long. Deletions cut 8 bases from V and 2 bases from J, with 13 bases between. Germline V gives CDR1 SGHNT, CDR2 YENEEA. CDR3 sequence: CASSRDRTGNTIYF. The CDR3 bases are TGTGCCAGCTCCCGAGATAGGACTGGAAACACCATATATTTT.

On this clone itself: Other DNA sequences within the sample encode an identical CDR3. The chain employs TRBV7-6 and TRBJ2-7, with unresolved D. The germline gives CDR1 SGHVS, CDR2 FNYEAQ. The V end lost 3 bases, the J end lost 4 bases, and 10 bases lay between the germline ends. The CDR3 extends over 13 amino acids. CDR3 nucleotides: TGTGCCAGCAGCTTTGAAGGGCTGTACGAGCAGTACTTC. This codes for CASSFEGLYEQYF.

V gene TRBV5-5 combines with J gene TRBJ2-5, with D tentatively TRBD1 or TRBD2 (5 bases each). Germline CDR1 reads SGHKS; CDR2 reads YYEKEE (reference sequence). There are 15 residues in the CDR3. Trimming cost V 1 base and J 5 bases, with 15 bases left between them. The CDR3 region has the DNA TGTGCCAGCAGCTTGTATCAGGGAGAGGGGGAGACCCAGTACTTC. Amino acids: CASSLYQGEGETQYF.

The chain has TRBV5-5 and TRBJ2-7; 9 positions agree with TRBD1. The CDR3 runs to 15 residues. CDR1 is SGHKS, CDR2 YYEKEE, per germline (reference sequence). The junction had 9 bases not matched to a gene; V was cut back by 4 bases and J by 4 bases. The CDR3 loop reads CASSPGGQGAYEQYF. CDR3 in DNA: TGTGCCAGCAGCCCGGGGGGACAGGGTGCATACGAGCAGTACTTC.